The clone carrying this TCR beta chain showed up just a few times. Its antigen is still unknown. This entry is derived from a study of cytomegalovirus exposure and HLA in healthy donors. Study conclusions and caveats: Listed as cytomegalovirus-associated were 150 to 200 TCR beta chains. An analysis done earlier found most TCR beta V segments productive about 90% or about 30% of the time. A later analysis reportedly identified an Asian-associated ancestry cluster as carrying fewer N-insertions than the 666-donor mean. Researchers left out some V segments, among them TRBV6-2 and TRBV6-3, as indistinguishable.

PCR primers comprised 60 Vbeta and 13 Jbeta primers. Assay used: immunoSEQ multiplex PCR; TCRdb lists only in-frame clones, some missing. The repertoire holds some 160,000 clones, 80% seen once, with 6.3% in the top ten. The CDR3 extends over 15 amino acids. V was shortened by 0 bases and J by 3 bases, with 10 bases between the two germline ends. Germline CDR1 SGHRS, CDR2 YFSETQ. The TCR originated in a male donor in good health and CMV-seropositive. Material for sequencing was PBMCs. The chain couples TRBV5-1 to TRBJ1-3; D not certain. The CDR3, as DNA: TGCGCCAGCAGCTTGGGGCCAGGATATGGAAACACCATATATTTT. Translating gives CASSLGPGYGNTIYF.